These 27 T cell receptor beta chains share one sample of origin, sequenced in a study of regulatory T cells in long-lasting Graves disease. Arm-PCR of CDR3 regions and iRepertoire HTBI primers were the basis on which TCR beta libraries were built. TCRdb fed the multiplex PCR reads into MiXCR, producing one record per CDR3 protein. The table includes approximately 290,000 distinct CDR3 sequences, roughly 21% detected once. Time point specified: persistent/refractory GD, antithyroid drugs over 5 years with positive TRAb. PBMCs were the source of the RNA used for TCR sequencing. Sample: peripheral blood mononuclear cells (PBMCs), taken when the disease was refractory, from a patient treated with antithyroid drugs. The receptors stem from a female donor with Graves disease.

This clonotype was found many times. The J gene is TRBJ2-4, the V gene TRBV12-3 or TRBV12-4; TRBD1 matches at 9 bases. V gave up 5 bases and J gave up 7 bases; unmatched junction bases: 6. The CDR3 extends over 14 amino acids. CDR3 in amino acids: CASSPLGQGNIQYF. The CDR3 coding sequence is TGTGCCAGCAGTCCCCTCGGACAGGGGAACATTCAGTACTTC.

This clonotype has at least ten counts. The CDR3 nucleotides are TGTGCCAGTCTTAATAGCAATCAGCCCCAGCATTTT. Amino acids: CASLNSNQPQHF. V is TRBV28 and J is TRBJ1-5, with D unclear. CDR1 and CDR2 (germline): MDHEN, SYDVKM. V gave up 9 bases and J gave up 0 bases, with 6 bases separating them. This CDR3 is built from 12 residues.

This clonotype has at least ten counts. The chain recombines TRBV10-3 with TRBJ2-5; tentative D call: TRBD2 (5 bases). The V end lost 8 bases, the J end lost 0 bases, and 13 bases lay between the germline ends. From germline, CDR1 is ENHRY and CDR2 SYGVKD. This CDR3 spans 14 amino acids. The CDR3 nucleotides are TGTGCCATCTCTCGGACTCCCTACCAAGAGACCCAGTACTTC. It specifies CAISRTPYQETQYF.

This clonotype was picked up many times. The chain couples TRBV7-2 to TRBJ1-1; D gene unclear. The germline V gene has CDR1 SGHTA and CDR2 FQGNSA. Trimming took 3 bases from V and 1 from J, leaving 12 bases between them. CDR3 length: 15 residues. The CDR3 bases are TGTGCCAGCAGCTTGACCCCGACTACGAACACTGAAGCTTTCTTT. Residues: CASSLTPTTNTEAFF.

The chain has TRBV2 and TRBJ2-1; the match to TRBD2 covers 9 bases. The ends lost 7 bases at V and 7 bases at J; junction bases unmatched: 8. Germline lookup yields CDR1 SNHLY and CDR2 FYNNEI. There are 14 residues in the CDR3. The CDR3 is CASTSGRKRNEQFF. The CDR3 DNA reads TGTGCCAGCACGAGCGGGAGGAAGAGAAATGAGCAGTTCTTC.

This clonotype has at least ten counts. The chain joins TRBV20-1 to TRBJ2-5; TRBD2 matches at 10 bases. The trim removed 6 bases at V and 5 bases at J, leaving 12 bases unmatched. Germline CDR1 DFQATT, CDR2 SNEGSKA (reference sequence). The CDR3 totals 15 residues. The CDR3 region is CSAQGTSGVGETQYF. In DNA form, the CDR3 reads TGCAGTGCCCAAGGAACTAGCGGGGTGGGGGAGACCCAGTACTTC.

The V and J genes are TRBV9 and TRBJ2-5; D may be TRBD1 or TRBD2 (5 bases each). Germline CDR1 SGDLS, CDR2 YYNGEE. CDR3 length: 15 residues. The V end was cut by 4 bases, the J end by 0 bases, with 13 bases between. The CDR3 spells CASSLAWDDQETQYF. The CDR3 bases are TGTGCCAGCAGCTTAGCTTGGGACGACCAAGAGACCCAGTACTTC.

The table lists this clonotype with a few counts. The chain uses TRBV5-1 and TRBJ1-6; no clear D. This CDR3 comprises 13 residues. Germline V gives CDR1 SGHRS, CDR2 YFSETQ. Trimming stripped 0 bases from V and 8 bases from J, with 6 bases between. The CDR3 region has the DNA TGCGCCAGCAGCTTGGAGGCCGATTCACCCCTCCACTTT. This sequence encodes CASSLEADSPLHF.

This clonotype was counted only a few times. The V gene is TRBV18, the J gene TRBJ2-7, with TRBD1 as a possible D gene (5 bases). Trimming took 3 bases from V and 6 from J, leaving 18 bases between them. The CDR3 covers 15 residues. Per germline, CDR1 KGHSH and CDR2 LQKENI. CDR3 sequence reads: CASSPVTSQVGEQYF. The CDR3 DNA reads as TGTGCCAGCTCACCGGTAACCTCACAGGTTGGCGAGCAGTACTTC.

The rearrangement uses TRBV11-2 and TRBJ2-6; 11 bases are shared with TRBD1. CDR1 is SGHAT, CDR2 FQNNGV, per germline. CDR3 length: 19 amino acids. Trimming took 5 bases from V and 2 from J; bases not matched to a gene: 11. The CDR3 nucleotides read TGTGCCAGCAGCCTCTCTAGGGGACAGGGGGGGGCTGGGGCCAACGTCCTGACTTTC. It is translated as CASSLSRGQGGAGANVLTF. The variable domain in full, with the rest retrieved from reference TRBV11-2 and TRBJ2-6, is EAGVAQSPRYKIIEKRQSVAFWCNPISGHATLYWYQQILGQGPKLLIQFQNNGVVDDSQLPKDRFSAERLKGVDSTLKIQPAKLEDSAVYLCASSLSRGQGGAGANVLTFGAGSRLTVL.

This clonotype was recorded a few times. The junction departs from the called germline gene at one end, perhaps through a read error. The V call is TRBV28, the J call TRBJ2-7, with 7 bases fitting TRBD1. CDR3 size: 15 residues. Germline V lookup: CDR1 MDHEN, CDR2 SYDVKM. The CDR3 spells CASSLDRHTTYKQYF. CDR3 sequence (DNA): TGTGCCAGCAGTTTGGACAGGCATACTACCTACAAGCAGTACTTC.

The V gene is TRBV7-2, the J gene TRBJ1-1; TRBD1 aligns across 8 bases. Unmatched junction bases numbered 9, after V lost 1 base and J lost 5 bases. The CDR3 totals 16 residues. Germline V gene data show CDR1 as SGHTA and CDR2 as FQGNSA. CDR3: CASSLDLYRGRTEAFF. The CDR3 nucleotides read TGTGCCAGCAGCTTAGACCTCTACAGGGGGAGAACTGAAGCTTTCTTT.

This clonotype was seen a few times. The rearrangement links TRBV27 to TRBJ1-5; unclear D gene. Germline V gene lookup returns CDR1 MNHEY and CDR2 SMNVEV (reference sequence). The CDR3 has 13 amino acids. V lost 5 bases to trimming and J lost 7 bases, with 12 bases between them. The CDR3 protein is CASSVGIGQPQHF. DNA of the CDR3: TGTGCCAGCAGTGTGGGAATTGGGCAGCCCCAGCATTTT.

This clonotype came up many times. This sequence joins TRBV15 and TRBJ1-2, with unresolved D. Between the trimmed V and J ends, which lost 0 bases and 1 base, there was a span of 6 bases. The germline V gene encodes CDR1 LNHNV and CDR2 YYDKDF (reference sequence). This CDR3 spans 14 amino acids. DNA for the CDR3: TGTGCCACCAGCAGAGATCCCAGTAACTATGGCTACACCTTC. It codes for CATSRDPSNYGYTF.

The table lists this clonotype with a few counts. The CDR3 sequence is CAISESTGGGDTQYF. The CDR3 DNA is TGTGCCATCAGTGAGTCGACGGGAGGGGGAGATACGCAGTATTTT. The chain combines TRBV10-3 with TRBJ2-3, with 8 bases that match TRBD2. The CDR3 consists of 15 residues. Trimming cost V 0 bases and J 5 bases; bases outside gene matches: 4. From germline, CDR1 is ENHRY and CDR2 SYGVKD.

Comment on this clonotype: Since a much larger clone is just one base distant, this may be a read error. This chain joins TRBV27 and TRBJ1-2; TRBD1 matches at 7 bases. Germline V gene data show CDR1 as MNHEY and CDR2 as SMNVEV (reference sequence). This CDR3 is built from 14 residues. CDR3 sequence reads: CASRSTGTNHGYTF. Here the CDR3 DNA reads TGTGCCAGCAGATCGACAGGGACTAACCATGGCTACACCTTC.

In this sample, this clonotype turned up many times. CDR3 residues: CASSVDLGNSPLHF. The CDR3 DNA follows: TGTGCCAGCAGCGTTGACCTGGGGAATTCACCCCTCCACTTT. The V call is TRBV7-2, the J call TRBJ1-6; D gene uncertain. Germline CDR1 SGHTA, CDR2 FQGNSA. Between the trimmed V and J ends, which lost 5 bases and 7 bases, there was a span of 12 bases. The length of the CDR3 is 14 residues.

V and J are TRBV3-1 and TRBJ2-2; D is tentatively TRBD1 or TRBD2 (6 bases each). The germline gives CDR1 LGHDT, CDR2 YNNKEL (reference sequence). The CDR3 is 19 amino acids. The ends were cut back, 1 base at V and 0 bases at J, with 18 bases in the middle. DNA of the CDR3: TGTGCCAGCAGCCAAGTCCCTCCCGGGGGCTTTGCGAACACCGGGGAGCTGTTTTTT. It translates to CASSQVPPGGFANTGELFF.

This clonotype was counted only a few times. One base away lies a much larger clone, so this may be a sequencing read error. The chain has TRBV12-3 or TRBV12-4 and TRBJ2-2; weak D call: TRBD1 (5 bases). Trimming removed 6 bases at V and 4 bases at J, with 15 bases between. The CDR3 runs 15 residues. CDR3 bases: TGTGCCAGCAGCCTGGACAAGGAAGGCACCGGGGAGCTGTTTTTT. Translation gives CASSLDKEGTGELFF.

This clonotype came up many times. The V gene is TRBV6-1, the J gene TRBJ1-6; D ambiguous. V was trimmed by 5 bases and J by 10 bases, leaving 6 bases between them. Germline V gene data show CDR1 as MNHNS and CDR2 as SASEGT. The CDR3 is made up of 11 amino acids. Here the CDR3 DNA reads TGTGCCAGCAGTCAAGAATCACCCCTCCACTTT. It is translated as CASSQESPLHF.

This clonotype was seen many times. The V and J genes are TRBV20-1 and TRBJ2-5, with 11 nucleotides matching TRBD2. From germline, CDR1 is DFQATT and CDR2 SNEGSKA (reference sequence). The CDR3 loop spans 14 amino acids. J gave up 4 bases and V 3 bases, and 4 bases lay outside the gene matches. The CDR3 loop is CSASPLAGGETQYF. In nucleotides, the CDR3 is TGCAGTGCTAGCCCCCTAGCGGGGGGAGAGACCCAGTACTTC.

This chain joins TRBV7-9 and TRBJ2-5, with unresolved D. With 1 base removed from V and 0 bases from J, the gap between germline ends came to 9 bases. The CDR3 runs 15 residues. Germline CDR1 is SEHNR and CDR2 is FQNEAQ (reference sequence). This CDR3 is CASSLGPAYQETQYF. As DNA, the CDR3 is TGTGCCAGCAGCTTAGGTCCGGCCTACCAAGAGACCCAGTACTTC.

The V gene is TRBV20-1, the J gene TRBJ2-2; TRBD2 matches at 9 bases. The V and J ends lost 5 bases and 3 bases, in that order; junction bases with no gene match: 7. CDR1 is DFQATT and CDR2 is SNEGSKA in the germline V gene (reference sequence). The CDR3 runs 15 residues. Written as DNA, the CDR3 is TGCAGTGCTCACGGCGGGAGGGCCGACACCGGGGAGCTGTTTTTT. Translation gives CSAHGGRADTGELFF.

This clonotype was counted only a few times. This chain links TRBV19 with TRBJ1-1; 9 bases line up with TRBD1. Germline V CDR1 and CDR2: LNHDA, SQIVND (reference sequence). V lost 6 bases and J lost 4; bases outside the gene matches: 15. CDR3 size: 17 residues. This CDR3 reads CASSSDRGGKVTTEAFF. The CDR3 nucleotides are TGTGCCAGTAGCTCGGACAGGGGTGGGAAGGTCACCACTGAAGCTTTCTTT. Full variable domain (rest looked up from reference TRBV19 and TRBJ1-1): DGGITQSPKYLFRKEGQNVTLSCEQNLNHDAMYWYRQDPGQGLRLIYYSQIVNDFQKGDIAEGYSVSREKKESFPLTVTSAQKNPTAFYLCASSSDRGGKVTTEAFFGQGTRLTVV.

This clonotype was counted ten times or more. This chain links TRBV2 with TRBJ1-2; D possibly corresponds to TRBD1 (6 bases). The ends were cut back, 5 bases at V and 6 bases at J, with 16 bases in the middle. Germline CDR1 reads SNHLY; CDR2 reads FYNNEI. This CDR3 is 14 amino acids long. CDR3 sequence reads: CASSSNRVTDGYTF. The CDR3 DNA sequence: TGTGCCAGCAGTTCAAACAGGGTTACCGATGGCTACACCTTC.

Ten or more counts support this clonotype. J is TRBJ1-2 and V is TRBV7-2; tentative D call: TRBD1 (6 bases). Per the germline V gene, CDR1 is SGHTA and CDR2 is FQGNSA. CDR3 length: 13 residues. The ends were cut back, 3 bases at V and 8 bases at J, with 13 bases in the middle. The CDR3 DNA follows: TGTGCCAGCAGCTTGAGCCAGGGGAGCGGCTACACCTTC. Protein product: CASSLSQGSGYTF.

This clonotype was observed a handful of times. The V gene is TRBV5-6, the J gene TRBJ2-2; 14 bases are shared with TRBD2. V lost 4 bases and J lost 4; bases outside the gene matches: 9. CDR3 length: 18 amino acids. Germline V CDR1 and CDR2: SGHDT, YYEEEE. The CDR3 DNA is TGTGCCAGCAGCGGGGGGACTAGCGGGAGATGGGGCACCGGGGAGCTGTTTTTT. Amino acids: CASSGGTSGRWGTGELFF.